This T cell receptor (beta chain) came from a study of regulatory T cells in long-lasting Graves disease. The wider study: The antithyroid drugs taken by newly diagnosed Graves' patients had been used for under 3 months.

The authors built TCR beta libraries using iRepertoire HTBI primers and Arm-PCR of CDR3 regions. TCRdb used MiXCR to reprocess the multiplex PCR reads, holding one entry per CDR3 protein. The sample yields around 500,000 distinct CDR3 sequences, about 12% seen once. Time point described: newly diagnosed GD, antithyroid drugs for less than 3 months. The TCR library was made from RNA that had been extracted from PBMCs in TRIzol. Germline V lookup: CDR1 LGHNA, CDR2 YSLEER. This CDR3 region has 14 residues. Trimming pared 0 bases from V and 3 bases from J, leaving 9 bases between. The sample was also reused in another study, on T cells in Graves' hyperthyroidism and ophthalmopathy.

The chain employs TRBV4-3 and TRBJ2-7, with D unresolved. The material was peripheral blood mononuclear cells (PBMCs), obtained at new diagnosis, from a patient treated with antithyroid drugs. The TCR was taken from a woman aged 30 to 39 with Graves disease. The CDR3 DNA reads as TGCGCCAGCAGCCAAGAGTGGCACCACTACGAGCAGTACTTC. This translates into CASSQEWHHYEQYF.